This TCR beta chain is drawn from a study of cytomegalovirus exposure and HLA in healthy donors. PCR employed 60 Vbeta and 13 Jbeta primers. Clones were read by immunoSEQ multiplex PCR, and TCRdb kept only the in-frame ones, dropping some. The sample lists about 180,000 clones, 75% to 85% occurring once. The CDR3 has 17 amino acids. The V end lost 3 bases, the J end lost 0 bases, and 12 bases lay between the germline ends. From germline, CDR1 is SGHTA and CDR2 FQGNSA. The chain employs TRBV7-2 and TRBJ2-6; a possible D gene is TRBD2 (5 bases). The clonotype was recovered from a man between 18 and 35 years old in good health and CMV-seronegative. Material: PBMCs. The CDR3: CASSFYGESSGANVLTF. The CDR3 bases are TGTGCCAGCAGCTTCTACGGGGAAAGCTCTGGGGCCAACGTCCTGACTTTC.